The present TCR beta chain was sequenced within a study of control samples from healthy donors and cancer patients. Only in-frame clones appear in the TCRdb table, and some are missing; sequencing was by immunoSEQ multiplex PCR. Here the sample spans 120,000 to 150,000 clones, 80% to 95% being singletons. This sequence originates from a man aged 18 to 35 in good health. The sample consisted of blood.

CDR3 coding DNA: TGTGCCATCAGTGCGAGCGCAGGGGGCGGGTCCTACGAGCAGTACTTC. Translating it yields CAISASAGGGSYEQYF. This rearrangement joins TRBV10-3 to TRBJ2-7, with 8 bases fitting TRBD1. Germline V gene sequence: CDR1 ENHRY, CDR2 SYGVKD. V trimming: 4 bases; J trimming: 1 base; junction bases outside the gene matches: 9. The length of the CDR3 is 16 residues.